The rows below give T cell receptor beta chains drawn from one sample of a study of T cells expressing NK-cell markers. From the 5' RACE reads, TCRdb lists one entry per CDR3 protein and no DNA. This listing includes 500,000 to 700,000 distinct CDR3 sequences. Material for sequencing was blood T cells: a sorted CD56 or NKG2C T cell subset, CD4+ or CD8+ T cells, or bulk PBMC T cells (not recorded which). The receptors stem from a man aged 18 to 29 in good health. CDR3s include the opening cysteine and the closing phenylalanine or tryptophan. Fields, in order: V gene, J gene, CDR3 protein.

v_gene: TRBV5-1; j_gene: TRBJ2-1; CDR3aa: CASSLNLRDSISEQFF
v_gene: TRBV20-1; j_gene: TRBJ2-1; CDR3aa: CSASGSLGGGNEQFF
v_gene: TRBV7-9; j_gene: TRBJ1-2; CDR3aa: CASSLTGNDGYTF
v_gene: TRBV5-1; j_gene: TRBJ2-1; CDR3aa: CASSLVAGGRANEQFF
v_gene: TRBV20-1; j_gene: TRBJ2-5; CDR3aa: CSAIEAGQETQYF
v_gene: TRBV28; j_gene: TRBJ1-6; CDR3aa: CASSLSTASSYNSPLHF
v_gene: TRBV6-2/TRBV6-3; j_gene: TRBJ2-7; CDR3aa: CASRTGYEQYF
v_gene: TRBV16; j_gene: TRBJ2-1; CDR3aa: CASSQSNGNNNEQFF
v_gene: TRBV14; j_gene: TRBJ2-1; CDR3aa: CASSQGARTNEQFF
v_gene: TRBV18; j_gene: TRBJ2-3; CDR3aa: CASSPALTQLAGPYTDTQYF
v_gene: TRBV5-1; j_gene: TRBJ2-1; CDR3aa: CASRMSGGSYNEQFF
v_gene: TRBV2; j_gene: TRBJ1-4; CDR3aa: CASSLAGTNEKLFF
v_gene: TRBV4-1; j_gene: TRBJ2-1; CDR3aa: CASSQSGLAGHNEQFF
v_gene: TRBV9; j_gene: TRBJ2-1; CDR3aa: CASSVADTPGFF
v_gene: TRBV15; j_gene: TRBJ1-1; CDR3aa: CATSRGGGQRNTEAFF
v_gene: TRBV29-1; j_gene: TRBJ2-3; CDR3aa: CSVEDGLAARTDTQYF
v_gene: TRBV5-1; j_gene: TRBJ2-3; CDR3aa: CASSLAGGVFTDTQYF
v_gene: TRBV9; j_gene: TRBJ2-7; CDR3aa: CASSSGGWTGEASGTGYEQYF
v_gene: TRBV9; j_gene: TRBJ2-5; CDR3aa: CASSADPLAGAGETQYF
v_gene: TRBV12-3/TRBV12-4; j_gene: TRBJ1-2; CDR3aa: CASSRDRGNYGYTF
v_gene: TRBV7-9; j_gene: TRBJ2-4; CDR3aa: CASSRNERAQYF
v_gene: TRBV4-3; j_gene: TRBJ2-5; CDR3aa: CASSHHSPELGYQETQYF
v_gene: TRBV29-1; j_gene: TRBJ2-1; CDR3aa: CSSRLYNEQFF
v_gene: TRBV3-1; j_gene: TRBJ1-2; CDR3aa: CASSQSLSGGYTF
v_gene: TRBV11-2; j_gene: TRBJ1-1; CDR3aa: CASSLGEGGTEAFF
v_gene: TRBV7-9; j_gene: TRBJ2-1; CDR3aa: CASSFHGSRINNEQFF
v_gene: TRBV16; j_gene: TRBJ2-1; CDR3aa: CASSQPGASSYNEQFF
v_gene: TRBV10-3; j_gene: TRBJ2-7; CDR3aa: CAIKFSGATLYEQYF
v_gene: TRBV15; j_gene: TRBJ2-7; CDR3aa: CATSSSQGVDYEQYF
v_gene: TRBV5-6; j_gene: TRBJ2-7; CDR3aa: CASSLVSSGRYEQYF
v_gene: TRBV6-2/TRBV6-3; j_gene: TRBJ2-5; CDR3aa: CASSYSTRDREQETQYF
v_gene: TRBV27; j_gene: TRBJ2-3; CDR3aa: CASSPSWRTDTQYF
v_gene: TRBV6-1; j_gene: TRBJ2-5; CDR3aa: CASRQGATETQYF